This entry concerns a single T cell receptor (beta chain). The table came from immunoSEQ multiplex PCR; TCRdb's copy has only in-frame clones and leaves some out. Of 50,000 to 70,000 clones in the sample, around 96% are singletons; the top ten hold more than 0.075%. The data were obtained in a study of siplizumab effects on memory and regulatory T cells. Germline V CDR1 and CDR2: MNHEY, SMNVEV (reference sequence). The CDR3 is 14 residues long. V lost 2 bases to trimming and J lost 7 bases, with 12 bases between them. Specimen: naive CD8+ T cells sorted from blood. The rearrangement uses TRBV27 and TRBJ2-1, with no clear D. The source is a human donor in good health. CDR3 residues: CASSLGRPLNEQFF. The DNA of the CDR3 is TGTGCCAGCAGTTTAGGCAGGCCGTTGAATGAGCAGTTCTTC.